This T cell receptor (beta chain) comes out of a study of blood T cells in healthy people across ages (dated by TCRdb to between 2014 and 2016). Describing the broader study: In model experiments, template switching captured about one uniquely barcoded TCR beta cDNA molecule for every two T cells. Donors of different ages were randomly distributed across sequencing lanes to avoid experimental bias. Using deep sequencing normalized with unique cDNA molecular identifiers, the study measured how TCR beta repertoire diversity changes with age. Donors were grouped into four age groups: young (average 16 years), middle-aged (39), aged (about 59) and long-lived (less than 85). For two donors (one aged 18 to 30 and one aged 80 or older), the study analyzed two additional independent replicas of 1 million unique cDNA reads from the same blood draw. The full study reports these points: Total diversity estimates from one million sequenced T cells were considered lower bounds and underestimates. Donor CMV infection status was unknown, potentially confounding age-related changes in expanded clonotypes. Conclusive comparison of naive and antigen-experienced compartments was prevented by the profiling of bulk unsorted PBMCs. The long-lived group showed more naive CD4+ T cells, fewer expanded clones and increased TCR diversity than the aged group, suggesting age selection. There was a strong correlation between observed TCR beta diversity and the percentage of naive T cells measured by flow cytometry. Observed TCR beta diversity per million T cells fell roughly linearly with age, and a significant reduction was already apparent by age around 36.

The 39 donors, aged about 6 to 95 years, were systemically healthy Caucasian individuals from Russia. Around 10 milliliters of peripheral blood were collected from each donor into EDTA-treated Vacutainer tubes. Ficoll-Paque density-gradient centrifugation was used to isolate PBMCs, with at least 7 million per sample. Total RNA, at least 6 micrograms per sample, was extracted from PBMCs with Trizol reagent. For every donor, an aliquot of PBMCs went through flow cytometry to measure the percentages of naive CD45RAhigh/CD27high T cells. Comment on this clonotype: Its recognized antigen is unknown. Per-nucleotide qualities are absent, and no much larger clonotype sits a single base away.

V is pared back by 1 base and J by 1 base, with 10 bases lying between the germline termini. As encoded in the germline V gene (reference sequence), CDR1 is SEHNR while CDR2 is FQNEAQ. Reading from cysteine to phenylalanine, the CDR3 counts 15 amino acids. Kept here is only the CDR3 DNA, which spans 45 bases and is read in frame from base 1. The protocol used for the library was 5' RACE. Reads for this sample came from an Illumina HiSeq 2500. A second PCR of roughly 7 to 11 cycles was performed with a sample-barcoded 5' primer and a J-beta primer mix. Each TCR beta cDNA molecule received a unique molecular identifier from a template-switch 5' adaptor carrying 12 random nucleotides. Each sample yielded at least 3 million CDR3-containing paired-end reads. The Mint cDNA synthesis kit, primed by a TRBC-specific oligonucleotide, was used to synthesize first-strand cDNA from all RNA. After uracil-DNA glycosylase treatment, a first 18-cycle PCR used universal primers M1SS and BC2_uni_R on all cDNA. As for how the authors treated the data: For normalization, 1 million high-quality reads, each with a distinct molecular identifier, were randomly selected from each sample. Reads sharing molecular identifiers were discarded rather than binned into consensus sequences. MiTCR, run with a Q25 quality threshold and the strictest error-elimination algorithm, handled CDR3 identification, clonotype clustering and error correction. Lower-bound total TCR beta diversity was estimated with a nonparametric unseen species model using Euler transformation. Using fastp trimming at Q25 and MiXCR clonotype assembly, TCRdb reanalyzed the public sequencing data and kept in-frame beta chains. When rows share a CDR3 protein, they turn into one entry using the most common DNA and genes. The V and J calls were determined by TCRdb, not by the authors. The sample contains about 640,000 distinct CDR3 sequences, 58% of them found a single time. The top ten constitute about two fifths of the sample.

The receptor was isolated from a man aged 60 to 69 in good health. Sequences were obtained from blood. The chain uses TRBV7-9 and TRBJ1-1, with the D gene uncertain. The sequence in DNA is TGTGCCAGCAGCTTAGTTGAGGCGGGGAACACTGAAGCTTTCTTT. This sequence encodes CASSLVEAGNTEAFF.